This entry lists 21 T cell receptor beta chains sequenced from one sample in a study of T-cell memory formation after mild COVID-19. TCRdb recomputed calls from the 5' RACE reads with MiXCR, one row per CDR3 protein. The sample carries around 160,000 distinct CDR3 sequences, more than 9% recorded once. Specimen: PBMCs or a T cell subset sorted from them (not recorded which). These receptors were collected from a man aged 18 to 29 who had mild COVID-19 (a few samples of this study predate the infection). Cell type and time point are not known.

This clonotype has a handful of counts. The rearrangement links TRBV5-1 to TRBJ1-6, with TRBD1 as a possible D gene (5 bases). V gave up 4 bases and J gave up 9 bases, with 11 bases separating them. The CDR3 extends over 13 amino acids. Per the germline V gene, CDR1 is SGHRS and CDR2 is YFSETQ. The CDR3 here is CASSLGLFSPLHF. Here the CDR3 DNA reads TGCGCCAGCAGCCTGGGACTTTTTTCACCCCTCCACTTT.

This CDR3 reads CSAGGGYLAGDTQYF. The CDR3 bases are TGCAGTGCCGGCGGGGGGTACCTCGCGGGAGATACGCAGTATTTT. This chain links TRBV20-1 with TRBJ2-3; TRBD2 aligns across 8 bases. Germline CDR1 is DFQATT and CDR2 is SNEGSKA (reference sequence). The CDR3 has 15 amino acids. V dropped 6 bases and J dropped 5; count of bases not matched to a gene: 13.

This clonotype was seen a handful of times. The chain joins TRBV12-3 or TRBV12-4 to TRBJ1-6; 7 bases are a match to TRBD1. J gave up 7 bases and V 5 bases, and 5 bases lay outside the gene matches. This CDR3 has 14 residues. In DNA form, the CDR3 reads TGTGCCAGCAGTGGGGACAGCGTCAATTCACCCCTCCACTTT. Protein: CASSGDSVNSPLHF.

This clonotype was counted only a few times. The J gene is TRBJ2-1, the V gene TRBV7-9; weak D call: TRBD2 (6 bases). This CDR3 spans 12 amino acids. V lost 5 bases to trimming and J lost 7 bases, with 9 bases between them. Germline CDR1 is SEHNR and CDR2 is FQNEAQ (reference sequence). The CDR3 bases are TGTGCCAGCAGCATTCGGGGGAATGAGCAGTTCTTC. It encodes CASSIRGNEQFF. The variable domain in full, with the rest retrieved from reference TRBV7-9 and TRBJ2-1, is DTGVSQNPRHKITKRGQNVTFRCDPISEHNRLYWYRQTLGQGPEFLTYFQNEAQLEKSRLLSDRFSAERPKGSFSTLEIQRTEQGDSAMYLCASSIRGNEQFFGPGTRLTVL.

V is TRBV5-1 and J is TRBJ2-3; maybe TRBD1 (7 bases). Germline CDR1 SGHRS, CDR2 YFSETQ. The CDR3 spans 15 residues. V gave up 4 bases and J gave up 6 bases, with 18 bases separating them. CDR3 sequence reads: CASSTQGLRGDTQYF. The CDR3 DNA sequence: TGCGCCAGCAGCACACAGGGGCTGCGGGGCGATACGCAGTATTTT. The variable domain in full, completed from reference TRBV5-1 and TRBJ2-3, reads KAGVTQTPRYLIKTRGQQVTLSCSPISGHRSVSWYQQTPGQGLQFLFEYFSETQRNKGNFPGRFSGRQFSNSRSEMNVSTLELGDSALYLCASSTQGLRGDTQYFGPGTRLTVL.

V gene TRBV20-1 combines with J gene TRBJ1-2; D is unclear. Germline V gives CDR1 DFQATT, CDR2 SNEGSKA (reference sequence). V dropped 5 bases and J dropped 2 bases, with 12 bases sitting between them. The CDR3 is 13 residues long. The CDR3 bases are TGCAGTGCTCCAAAGGACGGCAACTATGGCTACACCTTC. Amino acids: CSAPKDGNYGYTF.

This clonotype was counted only a few times. The V call is TRBV6-5, the J call TRBJ1-2; the D gene is possibly TRBD1 (5 bases). Trimming pared 1 base from V and 8 bases from J, leaving 17 bases between. The CDR3 sequence is 15 residues long. From germline, CDR1 is MNHEY and CDR2 SVGAGI. CDR3 sequence (DNA): TGTGCCAGCAGTTACTACAAGGACAATAAAGGGGGCTACACCTTC. This sequence encodes CASSYYKDNKGGYTF.

This chain connects TRBV19 to TRBJ1-1; TRBD1 matches 12 bases. The CDR3 covers 14 residues. Germline assignment: CDR1 LNHDA and CDR2 SQIVND (reference sequence). Trimming cost V 5 bases and J 11 bases; bases outside gene matches: 9. The DNA for the CDR3 is TGTGCCAGTAGTGACCGGGACAGGGGGCAGTTGGCTTTCTTT. Its translation is CASSDRDRGQLAFF.

The chain uses TRBV6-5 and TRBJ2-3; 12 nucleotides match TRBD2. CDR1 is MNHEY, CDR2 SVGAGI, per germline. V lost 7 bases, J lost 6 bases, and 11 bases stayed unmatched. The CDR3 is 16 residues long. The CDR3 reads CASIFRRTSGADTQYF. The CDR3 DNA is TGTGCCAGCATTTTCAGGCGGACTAGCGGGGCCGATACGCAGTATTTT.

The CDR3 spells CAIRRADTQYF. In DNA form, the CDR3 reads TGTGCCATCAGGAGGGCAGATACGCAGTATTTT. The chain is built from TRBV10-3 and TRBJ2-3; TRBD2 might be the D (5 bases). The CDR3 contains 11 residues. Trimming removed 6 bases from V and 4 bases from J, with 5 bases in between. Germline V gene lookup returns CDR1 ENHRY and CDR2 SYGVKD.

This clonotype was seen only a few times. The CDR3 reads CASRFDRGAYEQYV. The CDR3 DNA sequence: TGTGCCAGCAGGTTCGACAGGGGGGCCTACGAGCAGTACGTC. The V call is TRBV5-8, the J call TRBJ2-7, with 9 bases fitting TRBD1. Trimming removed 5 bases from V and 2 bases from J; junction bases left unmatched: 5. Germline V CDR1 and CDR2: SGHTS, YDEGEE. The CDR3 sequence is 14 residues long.

This clonotype appeared a few times. This chain joins TRBV5-8 and TRBJ2-7; D is uncertain. CDR1 SGHTS and CDR2 YDEGEE come from the germline V gene. The V and J ends lost 2 bases and 5 bases respectively, with 11 bases between them. The CDR3 has 13 residues. Here the CDR3 reads CASSLRISNEQYV. The CDR3 DNA sequence: TGTGCCAGCAGCTTAAGGATTTCCAACGAGCAGTACGTC.

The genes are TRBV7-9 and TRBJ2-7, with D maybe TRBD2 (5 bases). This CDR3 spans 13 amino acids. V was cut by 3 bases and J by 7 bases, with 13 bases left in between. Per germline, CDR1 SEHNR and CDR2 FQNEAQ (reference sequence). The CDR3 DNA is TGTGCCAGCAGCTTGTCACGGTGGACTGAGCAGTACGTC. Its protein product is CASSLSRWTEQYV.

The V gene is TRBV18, the J gene TRBJ1-5; tentatively, D is TRBD1 (6 bases). Germline loops: CDR1 KGHSH, CDR2 LQKENI. Trimming took off 3 bases at V and 7 bases at J, with 13 bases between the two ends. The CDR3 length is 14 residues. The CDR3 sequence: CASSPGQTGQPQHF. The DNA for the CDR3 is TGTGCCAGCTCACCCGGACAGACCGGGCAGCCCCAGCATTTT.

This clonotype appeared a few times. The rearrangement uses TRBV20-1 and TRBJ1-2; 7 positions agree with TRBD1. After removal of 6 bases from V and 6 bases from J, the junction contained 13 bases not matched to a gene. The CDR3 has 14 residues. CDR1 is DFQATT and CDR2 is SNEGSKA in the germline V gene (reference sequence). Here the CDR3 reads CSALRAGGHHGYTF. The CDR3 DNA follows: TGCAGTGCACTAAGGGCAGGGGGGCATCATGGCTACACCTTC.

This clonotype has only a few counts. This chain uses TRBV9 with TRBJ2-3, with 8 nucleotides matching TRBD2. This CDR3 spans 17 amino acids. V lost 0 bases and J lost 6; bases outside the gene matches: 12. Germline V CDR1 and CDR2: SGDLS, YYNGEE. The CDR3 nucleotides read TGTGCCAGCAGCGTAGGGGGGTTAGCGGGGACTACGGATACGCAGTATTTT. It is translated as CASSVGGLAGTTDTQYF. Filled out from reference TRBV9 and TRBJ2-3, the complete variable domain reads DSGVTQTPKHLITATGQRVTLRCSPRSGDLSVYWYQQSLDQGLQFLIQYYNGEERAKGNILERFSAQQFPDLHSELNLSSLELGDSALYFCASSVGGLAGTTDTQYFGPGTRLTVL.

By sample share, this clonotype is medium-sized. The chain has TRBV12-3 or TRBV12-4 and TRBJ2-2; a possible D gene is TRBD1 (5 bases). V was shortened by 7 bases and J by 4 bases, with 28 bases between the two germline ends. CDR3 length equals 19 residues. The CDR3: CASKIYRFQGVLFTGELFF. CDR3 nucleotide sequence: TGTGCCAGCAAAATTTACAGGTTTCAAGGGGTGCTATTCACCGGGGAGCTGTTTTTT.

This clonotype was counted a few times. The chain couples TRBV9 to TRBJ1-6, with TRBD1 identical over 9 bases. This CDR3 has 15 residues. J gave up 7 bases and V 4 bases, and 6 bases lay outside the gene matches. In germline, CDR1 is SGDLS, CDR2 YYNGEE. The CDR3 is CASSPGQGKNSPLHF. In DNA form, the CDR3 reads TGTGCCAGCAGCCCGGGACAGGGTAAAAATTCACCCCTCCACTTT.

Many counts were recorded for this clonotype. The V gene is TRBV18, the J gene TRBJ2-1; D is ambiguous. CDR1 is KGHSH, CDR2 LQKENI, per germline. The CDR3 is 16 amino acids. The ends were cut back, 2 bases at V and 6 bases at J, with 17 bases in the middle. The CDR3, as DNA: TGTGCCAGCTCACCAGCGGTCGGCCGAGCCCCCAATGAGCAGTTCTTC. It is translated as CASSPAVGRAPNEQFF.

The rearrangement uses TRBV3-1 and TRBJ2-1; D not certain. Trimming removed 2 bases from V and 0 bases from J, with 2 bases in between. Germline CDR1 is LGHDT and CDR2 is YNNKEL (reference sequence). The length of the CDR3 is 13 residues. Written as DNA, the CDR3 is TGTGCCAGCAGCCAAATCTCCTACAATGAGCAGTTCTTC. Its translation is CASSQISYNEQFF.

This chain connects TRBV3-1 to TRBJ1-1; 8 bases map to TRBD1. This CDR3 has 14 residues. Germline CDR1 is LGHDT and CDR2 is YNNKEL (reference sequence). The J segment lost 8 bases and the V segment lost 3 bases, leaving 8 bases of the junction unmatched. The CDR3 loop reads CASSQGQVRVEAFF. The CDR3 bases are TGTGCCAGCAGCCAGGGACAGGTTCGTGTGGAAGCTTTCTTT.